A single sample is the source of the 9 T cell receptor beta chains below, sequenced in a study of a mutant IDH1 vaccine in newly diagnosed glioma. Time point given: week 47, end of study. It was 300 ug of mutant IDH1 20-mer peptide that made up each vaccine dose, given with topical imiquimod. The repertoire was sequenced with immunoSEQ multiplex PCR; TCRdb's copy has only in-frame clones and lacks some. The sample lists around 61,000 clones, about 71% seen once, with around 5% in the top ten. The antigens these receptors bind are not known. Sequencing used PBMCs, obtained from a glioma patient whose treatment included an IDH1 peptide vaccine. These receptors originate from a middle-aged man with glioma.

This chain connects TRBV5-1 to TRBJ2-3; D remains unclear. Trimming removed 0 bases at V and 5 bases at J, with 4 bases between. Germline loops: CDR1 SGHRS, CDR2 YFSETQ. This CDR3 region has 12 residues. The CDR3 reads CASSLAEDTQYF. CDR3 coding DNA: TGCGCCAGCAGCTTGGCCGAAGATACGCAGTATTTT.

The chain recombines TRBV30 with TRBJ1-2; D ambiguous. This CDR3 comprises 10 residues. Germline V gene lookup returns CDR1 GTSNPN and CDR2 SVGIG (reference sequence). V was clipped by 5 bases and J by 4 bases, with 5 bases between them. The CDR3 protein is CAWGTYGYTF. CDR3 nucleotide sequence: TGTGCCTGGGGCACCTATGGCTACACCTTC.

The V gene is TRBV5-1, the J gene TRBJ1-2, with 7 bases aligning to TRBD1. Germline values: CDR1 SGHRS, CDR2 YFSETQ. CDR3 length equals 14 residues. The V segment lost 4 bases and the J segment 4 bases; nucleotides outside the gene matches: 7. CDR3 residues: CASSPWTGIYGYTF. The CDR3 DNA is TGCGCCAGCAGCCCCTGGACAGGCATCTATGGCTACACCTTC. Complete variable domain (other parts from reference TRBV5-1 and TRBJ1-2): KAGVTQTPRYLIKTRGQQVTLSCSPISGHRSVSWYQQTPGQGLQFLFEYFSETQRNKGNFPGRFSGRQFSNSRSEMNVSTLELGDSALYLCASSPWTGIYGYTFGSGTRLTVV.

The chain has TRBV15 and TRBJ1-2; 7 nucleotides line up with TRBD1. This CDR3 region has 15 residues. After removal of 0 bases from V and 4 bases from J, the junction contained 5 bases not matched to a gene. Germline loops: CDR1 LNHNV, CDR2 YYDKDF (reference sequence). CDR3 nucleotide sequence: TGTGCCACCAGCAGAGATCGGACAGGACCCTATGGCTACACCTTC. This gives the protein CATSRDRTGPYGYTF.

This clone was observed a few times. The CDR3 loop reads CASSISDRKIGYTF. The CDR3 region has the DNA TGTGCCAGCAGCATATCCGACAGGAAAATTGGCTACACCTTC. J is TRBJ1-2 and V is TRBV7-9; TRBD1 is a possible D gene (6 bases). The CDR3 is 14 amino acids. Germline V gene data show CDR1 as SEHNR and CDR2 as FQNEAQ (reference sequence). The V and J ends lost 5 bases and 7 bases respectively, with 17 bases between them.

This chain links TRBV27 with TRBJ1-1, with TRBD1 matching over 8 bases. The length of the CDR3 is 14 residues. Germline CDR1 reads MNHEY; CDR2 reads SMNVEV (reference sequence). J was trimmed by 5 bases and V by 5 bases; bases with no gene match: 7. The CDR3 is CASSPNRGRTEAFF. The CDR3 DNA sequence: TGTGCCAGCAGTCCAAACAGGGGGAGGACTGAAGCTTTCTTT.

The V and J genes are TRBV5-8 and TRBJ1-1; D remains unclear. In germline, CDR1 is SGHTS, CDR2 YDEGEE. Trimming shortened V by 1 base and J by 3 bases, and 7 bases separated the two germline ends. The CDR3 length is 13 residues. CDR3 residues: CASSLNRDTEAFF. CDR3 DNA sequence: TGTGCCAGCAGCTTGAATAGGGACACTGAAGCTTTCTTT.

The V gene is TRBV10-3, the J gene TRBJ2-7; D possibly uses TRBD1 or TRBD2 (5 bases each). The germline gives CDR1 ENHRY, CDR2 SYGVKD. V was shortened by 0 bases and J by 1 base, with 7 bases between the two germline ends. The CDR3 consists of 14 residues. For the CDR3, the DNA is TGTGCCATCAGTGAGTCTGAGGGGTCCTACGAGCAGTACTTC. It encodes CAISESEGSYEQYF.

The chain couples TRBV7-2 to TRBJ2-7, with D possibly TRBD1 on 5 matching bases. This CDR3 is 13 amino acids long. The germline gives CDR1 SGHTA, CDR2 FQGNSA. The V gene lost 8 bases and the J gene lost 0 bases, with 11 bases spanning the gap. The CDR3 protein is CASFSGFSYEQYF. Here the CDR3 DNA reads TGTGCCAGCTTCTCAGGGTTCTCCTACGAGCAGTACTTC.